This T cell receptor (beta chain) was recorded in a study of type 1 regulatory T cells. Study context: T-allo10 is a Tr1-enriched, alloantigen-specific CD4 T cell product made in vitro.

Ten or more counts support this clonotype. The target antigen is unknown. Germline V gives CDR1 SGHAT, CDR2 FQNNGV. Trimming took 5 bases from V and 6 from J; bases not matched to a gene: 6. This CDR3 has 13 amino acids. TCRdb passed the reads through MiXCR, listing each CDR3 protein once. The sample lists fewer than 25,000 distinct CDR3 sequences; around half were seen once. The specimen was cultured T cells, either the whole culture or a sorted T cell fraction (not recorded which). The receptor's source is a human donor in good health. The gene calls are TRBV11-2 and TRBJ2-7; 8 bases match TRBD2. DNA of the CDR3: TGTGCCAGCAGCCCAGCGGGGGTGGGCGAGCAGTACTTC. Protein product: CASSPAGVGEQYF. Filled out from reference TRBV11-2 and TRBJ2-7, the complete variable domain reads EAGVAQSPRYKIIEKRQSVAFWCNPISGHATLYWYQQILGQGPKLLIQFQNNGVVDDSQLPKDRFSAERLKGVDSTLKIQPAKLEDSAVYLCASSPAGVGEQYFGPGTRLTVT.